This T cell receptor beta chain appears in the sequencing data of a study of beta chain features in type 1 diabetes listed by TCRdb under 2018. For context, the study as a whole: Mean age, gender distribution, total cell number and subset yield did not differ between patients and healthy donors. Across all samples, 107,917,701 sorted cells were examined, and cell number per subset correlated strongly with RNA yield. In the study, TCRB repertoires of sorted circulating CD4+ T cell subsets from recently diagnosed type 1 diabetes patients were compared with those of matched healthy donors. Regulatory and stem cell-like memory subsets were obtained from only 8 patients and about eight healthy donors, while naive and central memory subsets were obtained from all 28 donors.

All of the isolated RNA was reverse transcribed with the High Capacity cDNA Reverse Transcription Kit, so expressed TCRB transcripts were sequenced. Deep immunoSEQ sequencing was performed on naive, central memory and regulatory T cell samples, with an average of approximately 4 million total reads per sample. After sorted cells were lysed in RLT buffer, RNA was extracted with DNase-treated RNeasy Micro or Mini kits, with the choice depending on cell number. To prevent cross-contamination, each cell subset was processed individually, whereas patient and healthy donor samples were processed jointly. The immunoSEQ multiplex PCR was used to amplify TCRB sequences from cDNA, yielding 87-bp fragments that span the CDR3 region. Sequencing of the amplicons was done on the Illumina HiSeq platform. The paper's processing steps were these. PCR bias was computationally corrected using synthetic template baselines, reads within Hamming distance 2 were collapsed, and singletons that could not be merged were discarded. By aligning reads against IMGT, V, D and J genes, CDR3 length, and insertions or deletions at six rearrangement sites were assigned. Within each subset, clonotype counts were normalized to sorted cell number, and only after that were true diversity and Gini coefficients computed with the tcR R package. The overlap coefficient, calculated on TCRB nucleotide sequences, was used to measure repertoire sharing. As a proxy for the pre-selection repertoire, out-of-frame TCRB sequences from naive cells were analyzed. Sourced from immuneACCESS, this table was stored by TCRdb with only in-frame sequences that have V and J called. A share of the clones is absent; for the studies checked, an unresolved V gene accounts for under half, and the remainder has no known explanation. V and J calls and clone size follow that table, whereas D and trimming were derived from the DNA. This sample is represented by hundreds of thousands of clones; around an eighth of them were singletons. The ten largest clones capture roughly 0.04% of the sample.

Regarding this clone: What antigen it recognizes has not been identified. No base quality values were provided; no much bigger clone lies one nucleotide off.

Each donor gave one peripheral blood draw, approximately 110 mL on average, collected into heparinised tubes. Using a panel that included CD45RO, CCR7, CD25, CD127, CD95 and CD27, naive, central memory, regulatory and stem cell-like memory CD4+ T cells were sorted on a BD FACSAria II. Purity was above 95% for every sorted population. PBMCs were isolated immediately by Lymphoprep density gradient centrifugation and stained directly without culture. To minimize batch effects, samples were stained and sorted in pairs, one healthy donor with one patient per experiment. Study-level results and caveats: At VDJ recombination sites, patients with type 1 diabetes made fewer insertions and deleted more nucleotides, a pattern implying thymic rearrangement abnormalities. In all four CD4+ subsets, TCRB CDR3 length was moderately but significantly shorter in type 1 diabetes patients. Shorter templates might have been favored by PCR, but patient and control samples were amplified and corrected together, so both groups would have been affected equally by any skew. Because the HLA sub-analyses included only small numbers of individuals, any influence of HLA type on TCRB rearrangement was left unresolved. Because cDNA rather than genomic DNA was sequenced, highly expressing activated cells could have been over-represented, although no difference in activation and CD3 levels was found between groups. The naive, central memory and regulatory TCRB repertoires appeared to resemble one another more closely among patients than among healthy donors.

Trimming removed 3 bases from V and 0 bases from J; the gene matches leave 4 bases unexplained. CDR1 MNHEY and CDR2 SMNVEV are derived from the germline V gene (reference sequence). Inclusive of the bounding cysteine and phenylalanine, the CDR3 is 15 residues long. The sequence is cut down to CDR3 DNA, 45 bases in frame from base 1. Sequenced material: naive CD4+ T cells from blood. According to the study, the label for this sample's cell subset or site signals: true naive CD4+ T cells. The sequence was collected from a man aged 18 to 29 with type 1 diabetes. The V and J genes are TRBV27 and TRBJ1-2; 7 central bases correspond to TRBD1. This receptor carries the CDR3 CASSFGQGANYGYTF. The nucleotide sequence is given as TGTGCCAGCAGTTTCGGCCAGGGGGCTAACTATGGCTACACCTTC.